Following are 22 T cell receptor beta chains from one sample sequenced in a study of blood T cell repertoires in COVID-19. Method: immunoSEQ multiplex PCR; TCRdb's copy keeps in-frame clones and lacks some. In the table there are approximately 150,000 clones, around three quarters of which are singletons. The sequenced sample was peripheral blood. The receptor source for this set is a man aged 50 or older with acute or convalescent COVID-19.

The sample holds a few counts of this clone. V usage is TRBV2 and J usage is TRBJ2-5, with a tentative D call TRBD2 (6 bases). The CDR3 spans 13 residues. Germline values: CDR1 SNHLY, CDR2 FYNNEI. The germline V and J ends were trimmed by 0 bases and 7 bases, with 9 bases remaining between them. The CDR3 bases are TGTGCCAGCAGTGAAGCGCGGCGGGGGACCCAGTACTTC. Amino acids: CASSEARRGTQYF.

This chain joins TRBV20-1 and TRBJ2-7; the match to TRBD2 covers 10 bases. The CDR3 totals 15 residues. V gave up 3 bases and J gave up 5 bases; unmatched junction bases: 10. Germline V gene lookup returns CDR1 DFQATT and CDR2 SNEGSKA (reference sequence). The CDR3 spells CSASGSGGAEHEQYF. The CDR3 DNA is TGCAGTGCTAGTGGAAGCGGGGGGGCTGAACACGAGCAGTACTTC.

In DNA, the CDR3 is TGTGCCAGTCAAGTCTCCGGGTTGAACACTGAAGCTTTCTTT. It is translated as CASQVSGLNTEAFF. J is TRBJ1-1 and V is TRBV27; D ambiguous. Deletions cut 9 bases from V and 0 bases from J, with 14 bases between. The CDR3 runs to 14 residues. Germline values: CDR1 MNHEY, CDR2 SMNVEV (reference sequence).

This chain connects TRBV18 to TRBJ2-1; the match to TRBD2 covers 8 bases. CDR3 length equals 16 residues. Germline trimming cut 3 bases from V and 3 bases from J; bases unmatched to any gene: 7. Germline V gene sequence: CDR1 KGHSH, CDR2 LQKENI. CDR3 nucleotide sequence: TGTGCCAGCTCACCCCCGACTAGCGCGCACTACAATGAGCAGTTCTTC. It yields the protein CASSPPTSAHYNEQFF.

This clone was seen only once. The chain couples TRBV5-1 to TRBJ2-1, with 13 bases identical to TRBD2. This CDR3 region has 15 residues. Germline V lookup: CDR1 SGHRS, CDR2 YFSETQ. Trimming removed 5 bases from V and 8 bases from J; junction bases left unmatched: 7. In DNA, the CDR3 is TGCGCCAGCAGGACTACTAGCGGGGGGGCCGATGAGCAGTTCTTC. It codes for CASRTTSGGADEQFF.

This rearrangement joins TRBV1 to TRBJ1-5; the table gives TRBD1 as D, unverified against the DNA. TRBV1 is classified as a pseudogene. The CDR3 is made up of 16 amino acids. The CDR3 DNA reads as TGCACCAGCAGCCAAGCGACAGCCATCAGCAATCAGCCCCAGCATTTT. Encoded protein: CTSSQATAISNQPQHF.

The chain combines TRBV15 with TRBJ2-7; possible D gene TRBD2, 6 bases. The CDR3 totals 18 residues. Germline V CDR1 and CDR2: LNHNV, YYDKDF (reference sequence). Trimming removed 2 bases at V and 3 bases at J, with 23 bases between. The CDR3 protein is CATSRYQAWGPGVYEQYF. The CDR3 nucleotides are TGTGCCACCAGCAGATATCAAGCTTGGGGTCCGGGGGTCTACGAGCAGTACTTC.

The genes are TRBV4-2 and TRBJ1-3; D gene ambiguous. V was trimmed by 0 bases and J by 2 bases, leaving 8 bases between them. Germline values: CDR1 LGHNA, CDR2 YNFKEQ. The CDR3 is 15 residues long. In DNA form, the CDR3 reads TGTGCCAGCAGCCAAGAACGACAAGCTGGAAACACCATATATTTT. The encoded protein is CASSQERQAGNTIYF.

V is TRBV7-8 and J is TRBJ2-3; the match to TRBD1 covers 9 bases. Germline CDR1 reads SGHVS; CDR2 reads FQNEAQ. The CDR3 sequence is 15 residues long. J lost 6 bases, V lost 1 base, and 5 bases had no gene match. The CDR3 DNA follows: TGTGCCAGCAGCTTAGGGGACAGGGATTTTGATACGCAGTATTTT. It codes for CASSLGDRDFDTQYF.

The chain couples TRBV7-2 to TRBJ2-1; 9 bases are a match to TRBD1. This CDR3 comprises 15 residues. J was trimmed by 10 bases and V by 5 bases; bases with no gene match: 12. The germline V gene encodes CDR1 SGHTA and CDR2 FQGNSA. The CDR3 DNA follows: TGTGCCAGCAGCGTATGGGGACAGGGAGTAAGAGAGCAGTTCTTC. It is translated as CASSVWGQGVREQFF.

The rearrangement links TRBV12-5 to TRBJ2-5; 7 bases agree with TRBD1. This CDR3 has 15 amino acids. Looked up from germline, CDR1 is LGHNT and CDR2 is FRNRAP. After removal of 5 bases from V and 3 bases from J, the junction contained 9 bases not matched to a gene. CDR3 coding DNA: TGTGCTAGTGGTCGGAAAGGACAGGCCGAAGAGACCCAGTACTTC. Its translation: CASGRKGQAEETQYF.

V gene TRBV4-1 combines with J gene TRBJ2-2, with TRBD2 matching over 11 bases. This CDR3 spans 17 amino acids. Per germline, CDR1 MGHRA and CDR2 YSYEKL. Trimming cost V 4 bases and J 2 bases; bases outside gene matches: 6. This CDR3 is CASSRKLAGANTGELFF. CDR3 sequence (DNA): TGCGCCAGCAGCCGCAAACTAGCGGGGGCTAACACCGGGGAGCTGTTTTTT.

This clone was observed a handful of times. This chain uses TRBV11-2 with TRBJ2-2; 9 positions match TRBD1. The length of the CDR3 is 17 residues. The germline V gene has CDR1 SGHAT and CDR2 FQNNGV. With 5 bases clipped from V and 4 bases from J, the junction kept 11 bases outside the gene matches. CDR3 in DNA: TGTGCCAGCAGCCCCCTCCAGGGACAGGGTCTCACCGGGGAGCTGTTTTTT. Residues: CASSPLQGQGLTGELFF.

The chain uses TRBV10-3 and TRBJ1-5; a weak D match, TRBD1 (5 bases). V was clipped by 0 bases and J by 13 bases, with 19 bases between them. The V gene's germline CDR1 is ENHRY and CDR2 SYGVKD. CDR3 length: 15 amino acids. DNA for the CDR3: TGTGCCATCAGTGAGTCGACAGCTGGGTGGGGTTATCAGCATTTT. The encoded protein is CAISESTAGWGYQHF.

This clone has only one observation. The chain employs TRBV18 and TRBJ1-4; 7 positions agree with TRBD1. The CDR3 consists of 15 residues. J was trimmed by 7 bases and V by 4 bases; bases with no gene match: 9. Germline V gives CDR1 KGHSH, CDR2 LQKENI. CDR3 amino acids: CASSLLPGQFEKLFF. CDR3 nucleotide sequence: TGTGCCAGCTCACTCCTTCCGGGACAGTTTGAAAAACTGTTTTTT.

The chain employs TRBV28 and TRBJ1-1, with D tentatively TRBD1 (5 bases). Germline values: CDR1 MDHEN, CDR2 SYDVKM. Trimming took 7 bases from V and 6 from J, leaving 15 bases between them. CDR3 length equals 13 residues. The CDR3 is CASTIGSRAEAFF. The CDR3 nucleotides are TGTGCCAGCACCATAGGGTCCAGGGCTGAAGCTTTCTTT.

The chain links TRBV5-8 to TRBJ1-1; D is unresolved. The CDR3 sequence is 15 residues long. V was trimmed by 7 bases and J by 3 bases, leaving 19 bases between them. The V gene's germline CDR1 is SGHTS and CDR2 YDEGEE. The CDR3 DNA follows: TGTGCCAGCGGCCCTAGCCTTAGGCCCTACACTGAAGCTTTCTTT. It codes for CASGPSLRPYTEAFF.

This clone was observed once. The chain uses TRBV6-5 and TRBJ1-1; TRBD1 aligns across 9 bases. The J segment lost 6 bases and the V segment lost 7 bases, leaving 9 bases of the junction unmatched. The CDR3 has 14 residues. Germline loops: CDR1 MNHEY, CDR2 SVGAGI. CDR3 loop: CASILTGGYAEAFF. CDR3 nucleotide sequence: TGTGCCAGCATATTAACAGGGGGCTACGCTGAAGCTTTCTTT.

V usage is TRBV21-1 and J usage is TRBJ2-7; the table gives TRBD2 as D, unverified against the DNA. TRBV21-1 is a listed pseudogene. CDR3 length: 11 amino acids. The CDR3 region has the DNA TGTGCTAGCGGGAGGTCTACGGAGCAGTACGTC. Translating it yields CASGRSTEQYV.

CDR3 sequence: CASSLGSLNTEAFF. The CDR3 bases are TGTGCCAGCAGCTTGGGCAGTTTGAACACTGAAGCTTTCTTT. The genes are TRBV11-3 and TRBJ1-1, with no clear D. CDR1 is SGHNT and CDR2 is YENEEA in the germline V gene. There are 14 residues in the CDR3. V was cut by 3 bases and J by 0 bases, with 8 bases left in between.

The CDR3 nucleotides read TGTGCCATCAGACTTACTAGCGGGGGAACCGGGGAGCTGTTTTTT. Translating gives CAIRLTSGGTGELFF. The chain couples TRBV10-3 to TRBJ2-2, with 11 bases fitting TRBD2. This CDR3 contains 15 residues. The V gene end was trimmed by 6 bases and the J gene end by 5 bases; junction bases not matched to a gene: 5. Germline loops: CDR1 ENHRY, CDR2 SYGVKD.

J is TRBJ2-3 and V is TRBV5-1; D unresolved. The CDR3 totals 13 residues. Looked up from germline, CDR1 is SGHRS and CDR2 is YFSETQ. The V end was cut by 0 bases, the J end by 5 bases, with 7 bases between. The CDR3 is CASSLGARDTQYF. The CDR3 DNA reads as TGCGCCAGCAGCTTGGGGGCGAGAGATACGCAGTATTTT.